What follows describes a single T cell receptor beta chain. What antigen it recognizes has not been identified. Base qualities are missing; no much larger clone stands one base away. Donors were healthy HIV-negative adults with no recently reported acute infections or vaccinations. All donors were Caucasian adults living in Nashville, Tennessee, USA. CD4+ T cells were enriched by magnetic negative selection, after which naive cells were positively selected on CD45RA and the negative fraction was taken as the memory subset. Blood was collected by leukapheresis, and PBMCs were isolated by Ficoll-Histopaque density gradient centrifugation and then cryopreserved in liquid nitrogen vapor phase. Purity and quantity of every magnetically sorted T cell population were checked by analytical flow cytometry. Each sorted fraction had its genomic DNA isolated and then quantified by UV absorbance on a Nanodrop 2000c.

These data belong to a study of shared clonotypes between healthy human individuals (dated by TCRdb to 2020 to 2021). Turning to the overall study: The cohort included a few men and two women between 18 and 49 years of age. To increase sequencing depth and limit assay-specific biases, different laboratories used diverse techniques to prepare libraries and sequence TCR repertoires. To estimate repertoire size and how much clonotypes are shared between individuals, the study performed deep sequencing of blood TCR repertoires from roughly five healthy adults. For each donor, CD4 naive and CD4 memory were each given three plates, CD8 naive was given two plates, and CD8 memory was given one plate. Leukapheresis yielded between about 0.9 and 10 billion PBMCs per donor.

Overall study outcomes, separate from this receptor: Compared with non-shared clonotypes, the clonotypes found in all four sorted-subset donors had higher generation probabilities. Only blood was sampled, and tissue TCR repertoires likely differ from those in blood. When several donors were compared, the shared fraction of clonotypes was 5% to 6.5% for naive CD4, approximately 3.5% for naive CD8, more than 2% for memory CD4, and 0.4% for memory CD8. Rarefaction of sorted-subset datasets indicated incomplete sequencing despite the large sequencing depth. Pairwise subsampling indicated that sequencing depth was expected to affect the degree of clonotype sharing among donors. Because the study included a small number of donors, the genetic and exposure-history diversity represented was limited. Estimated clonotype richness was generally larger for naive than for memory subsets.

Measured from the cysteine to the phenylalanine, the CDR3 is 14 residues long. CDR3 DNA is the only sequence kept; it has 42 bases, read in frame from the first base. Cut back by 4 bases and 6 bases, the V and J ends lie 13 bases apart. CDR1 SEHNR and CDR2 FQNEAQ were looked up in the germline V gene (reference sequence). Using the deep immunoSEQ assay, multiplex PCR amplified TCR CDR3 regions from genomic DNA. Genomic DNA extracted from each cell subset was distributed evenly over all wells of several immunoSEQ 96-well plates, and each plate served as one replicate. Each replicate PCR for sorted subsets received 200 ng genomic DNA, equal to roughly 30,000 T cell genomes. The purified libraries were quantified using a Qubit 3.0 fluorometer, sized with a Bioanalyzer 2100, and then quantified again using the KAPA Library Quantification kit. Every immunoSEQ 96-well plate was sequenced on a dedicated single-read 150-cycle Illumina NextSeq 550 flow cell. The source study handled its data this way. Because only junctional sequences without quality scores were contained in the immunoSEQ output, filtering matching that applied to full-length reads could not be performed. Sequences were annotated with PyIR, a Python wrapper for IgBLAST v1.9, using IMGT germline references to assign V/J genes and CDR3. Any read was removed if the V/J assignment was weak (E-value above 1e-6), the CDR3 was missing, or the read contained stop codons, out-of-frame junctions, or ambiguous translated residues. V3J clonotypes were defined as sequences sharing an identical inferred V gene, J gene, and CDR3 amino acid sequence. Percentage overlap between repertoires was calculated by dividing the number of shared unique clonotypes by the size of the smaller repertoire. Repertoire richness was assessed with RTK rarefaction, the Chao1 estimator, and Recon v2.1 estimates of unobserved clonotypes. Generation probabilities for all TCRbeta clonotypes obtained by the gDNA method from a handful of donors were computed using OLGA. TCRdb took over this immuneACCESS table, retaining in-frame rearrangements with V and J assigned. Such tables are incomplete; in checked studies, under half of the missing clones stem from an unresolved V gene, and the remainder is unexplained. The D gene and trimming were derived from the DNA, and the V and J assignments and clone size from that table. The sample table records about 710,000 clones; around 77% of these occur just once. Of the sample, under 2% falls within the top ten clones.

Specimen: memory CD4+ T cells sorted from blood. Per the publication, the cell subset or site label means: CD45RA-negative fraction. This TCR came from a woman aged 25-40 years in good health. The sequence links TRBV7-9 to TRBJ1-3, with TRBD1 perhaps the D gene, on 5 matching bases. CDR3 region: CASSWGWGQNTIYF. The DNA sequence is TGTGCCAGCAGCTGGGGCTGGGGTCAAAACACCATATATTTT. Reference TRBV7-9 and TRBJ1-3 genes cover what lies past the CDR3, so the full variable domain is DTGVSQNPRHKITKRGQNVTFRCDPISEHNRLYWYRQTLGQGPEFLTYFQNEAQLEKSRLLSDRFSAERPKGSFSTLEIQRTEQGDSAMYLCASSWGWGQNTIYFGEGSWLTVV.